The 24 T cell receptor beta chains below come from one sample, sequenced in a study of cytomegalovirus exposure and HLA in healthy donors. The PCR ran on 60 Vbeta and 13 Jbeta primers. Some clones are missing from TCRdb's copy, which holds only in-frame ones; the method was immunoSEQ multiplex PCR. The data show some 120,000 clones, with around 83% seen just once and 1% held by the top ten. The sequenced sample was PBMCs. The receptors come from a human donor in good health.

The chain links TRBV6-5 to TRBJ1-5, with 7 positions matching TRBD1. Trimming at V came to 6 bases and at J to 0 bases, leaving 5 bases not matched to a gene. CDR3 length equals 15 residues. Germline V gene data show CDR1 as MNHEY and CDR2 as SVGAGI. The CDR3 loop reads CASSPGTDSNQPQHF. In DNA form, the CDR3 reads TGTGCCAGCAGCCCAGGGACAGATAGCAATCAGCCCCAGCATTTT.

The genes are TRBV5-1 and TRBJ2-5; D is possibly TRBD1 (6 bases). Germline V gene data show CDR1 as SGHRS and CDR2 as YFSETQ. There are 12 residues in the CDR3. V was shortened by 2 bases and J by 6 bases, with 8 bases between the two germline ends. The CDR3, as DNA: TGCGCCAGCAGCTTAAGGGGGAAGACCCAGTACTTC. The encoded protein is CASSLRGKTQYF.

J is TRBJ2-1 and V is TRBV19, with 9 positions matching TRBD2. Germline V gives CDR1 LNHDA, CDR2 SQIVND (reference sequence). The CDR3 is made up of 17 amino acids. Losses at the gene ends were 3 bases for V and 2 bases for J; bases not matched to a gene: 8. The CDR3 loop reads CASSISPLAGPYNEQFF. The DNA for the CDR3 is TGTGCCAGTAGTATCTCTCCCCTAGCGGGGCCCTACAATGAGCAGTTCTTC.

The rearrangement links TRBV11-2 to TRBJ2-7, with D possibly matching TRBD1 (6 bases). Trimming took 0 bases from V and 1 from J, leaving 7 bases between them. The CDR3 covers 14 residues. Looked up from germline, CDR1 is SGHAT and CDR2 is FQNNGV. The CDR3 region is CASSLDRGSYEQYF. CDR3 nucleotides: TGTGCCAGCAGCTTAGACAGGGGTTCCTACGAGCAGTACTTC.

V is TRBV7-2 and J is TRBJ1-5, with no clear D. V was pared by 5 bases and J by 6 bases, with 20 bases between. The length of the CDR3 is 16 residues. CDR1 SGHTA and CDR2 FQGNSA come from the germline V gene. Here the CDR3 reads CASSLGSPLEGQPQHF. Written as DNA, the CDR3 is TGTGCCAGCAGCCTTGGTAGCCCGCTGGAGGGTCAGCCCCAGCATTTT. The variable domain in full, with the rest retrieved from reference TRBV7-2 and TRBJ1-5, is GAGVSQSPSNKVTEKGKDVELRCDPISGHTALYWYRQSLGQGLEFLIYFQGNSAPDKSGLPSDRFSAERTGGSVSTLTIQRTQQEDSAVYLCASSLGSPLEGQPQHFGDGTRLSIL.

The V and J genes are TRBV5-4 and TRBJ2-5, with D maybe TRBD1 (5 bases). This CDR3 region has 12 residues. Germline CDR1 and CDR2: SGHNT and YYREEE (reference sequence). Trimming stripped 2 bases from V and 3 bases from J, with 5 bases between. The CDR3 here is CASSLQEETQYF. The CDR3 DNA reads as TGTGCCAGCAGCTTACAGGAAGAGACCCAGTACTTC.

This chain links TRBV27 with TRBJ1-5; D is possibly TRBD1 (5 bases). The CDR3 is 17 amino acids. Germline values: CDR1 MNHEY, CDR2 SMNVEV (reference sequence). Deletions cut 7 bases from V and 0 bases from J, with 19 bases between. The CDR3 loop reads CASTTRGGTHSNQPQHF. The CDR3 DNA sequence: TGTGCCAGCACTACTCGGGGGGGTACTCATAGCAATCAGCCCCAGCATTTT.

The rearrangement joins TRBV27 to TRBJ1-6; 11 nucleotides align to TRBD1. Germline V gives CDR1 MNHEY, CDR2 SMNVEV (reference sequence). The CDR3 sequence is 15 residues long. V lost 6 bases and J lost 10; bases outside the gene matches: 8. Here the CDR3 DNA reads TGTGCCAGCAGCCCCGGGACAGGGGGAAGATCACCCCTCCACTTT. As protein: CASSPGTGGRSPLHF.

The rearrangement uses TRBV9 and TRBJ2-1, with 9 positions matching TRBD2. CDR1 and CDR2 from the germline V gene are SGDLS and YYNGEE. J gave up 9 bases and V 3 bases, and 13 bases lay outside the gene matches. The CDR3 covers 16 residues. The CDR3 region is CASSALAGDLLGEQFF. As DNA, the CDR3 is TGTGCCAGCAGCGCCTTAGCGGGGGATCTCTTGGGTGAGCAGTTCTTC.

The chain recombines TRBV10-3 with TRBJ2-1; 8 positions match TRBD2. CDR3 size: 16 residues. Germline V gene data show CDR1 as ENHRY and CDR2 as SYGVKD. The ends lost 6 bases at V and 5 bases at J; junction bases unmatched: 12. This CDR3 reads CAIRTDRGGLNNEQFF. CDR3 nucleotides: TGTGCCATCAGGACCGACCGGGGGGGCCTAAACAATGAGCAGTTCTTC.

This sequence joins TRBV9 and TRBJ2-1; 13 positions agree with TRBD2. Per the germline V gene, CDR1 is SGDLS and CDR2 is YYNGEE. There are 19 residues in the CDR3. The trim removed 4 bases at V and 0 bases at J, leaving 10 bases unmatched. Here the CDR3 reads CASSTTLAGGAPSYNEQFF. CDR3 in DNA: TGTGCCAGCAGCACGACACTAGCGGGGGGGGCACCCTCCTACAATGAGCAGTTCTTC.

The chain is built from TRBV6-6 and TRBJ2-1; D is possibly TRBD2 (5 bases). The CDR3 totals 14 residues. Trimming took 0 bases from V and 10 from J, leaving 13 bases between them. CDR1 is MNHNY, CDR2 SVGAGI, per germline (reference sequence). The CDR3 coding sequence is TGTGCCAGCAGTTACTCACCGCGGGCCGGGGAGCAGTTCTTC. Protein: CASSYSPRAGEQFF.

The V gene is TRBV5-6, the J gene TRBJ2-7, with 9 bases identical to TRBD1. V was clipped by 2 bases and J by 4 bases; unmatched bases: 7. Per the germline V gene, CDR1 is SGHDT and CDR2 is YYEEEE. This CDR3 region has 15 residues. CDR3 in DNA: TGTGCCAGCAGCTTACCGGGACAGGGAGGTTACGAGCAGTACTTC. This sequence encodes CASSLPGQGGYEQYF.

This clone was observed a handful of times. The rearrangement joins TRBV4-1 to TRBJ2-2; weak D call: TRBD2 (5 bases). Per the germline V gene, CDR1 is MGHRA and CDR2 is YSYEKL. Trimming pared 0 bases from V and 7 bases from J, leaving 6 bases between. This CDR3 has 13 residues. In DNA, the CDR3 is TGCGCCAGCAGCCAAGACCGGGGCGGGGAGCTGTTTTTT. This gives the protein CASSQDRGGELFF.

This sequence joins TRBV27 and TRBJ2-1; no clear D gene. V lost 6 bases to trimming and J lost 3 bases, with 12 bases between them. The CDR3 length is 14 residues. Per germline, CDR1 MNHEY and CDR2 SMNVEV (reference sequence). The CDR3 DNA follows: TGTGCCAGCAGCCAAGCGTTCATCTACAATGAGCAGTTCTTC. The encoded protein is CASSQAFIYNEQFF.

The chain recombines TRBV7-9 with TRBJ2-1; D is undetermined. The germline CDR1 and CDR2 sequences are SEHNR and FQNEAQ (reference sequence). Trimming removed 2 bases at V and 7 bases at J, with 9 bases between. The CDR3 sequence is 13 residues long. Here the CDR3 DNA reads TGTGCCAGCAGCTTATACAGCCTGAATGAGCAGTTCTTC. This encodes CASSLYSLNEQFF.

The CDR3 reads CATSWLAGGRDEQYF. CDR3 nucleotide sequence: TGTGCCACCAGCTGGTTAGCGGGGGGGCGGGACGAGCAGTACTTC. This chain uses TRBV15 with TRBJ2-7; 11 bases are a match to TRBD2. Germline CDR1 reads LNHNV; CDR2 reads YYDKDF (reference sequence). Trimming took 5 bases from V and 5 from J; bases not matched to a gene: 8. CDR3 size: 15 residues.

The chain is built from TRBV9 and TRBJ2-7, with a possible D match to TRBD2 (5 bases). The CDR3 length is 15 residues. The germline V gene has CDR1 SGDLS and CDR2 YYNGEE. Trimming left V 4 bases short and J 7 bases short, with 21 bases between. CDR3 amino acids: CASSPARGPTGEQYF. For the CDR3, the DNA is TGTGCCAGCAGCCCTGCTCGCGGGCCGACGGGGGAGCAGTACTTC.

The V call is TRBV6-1, the J call TRBJ2-7, with 7 bases matching TRBD1. Germline CDR1 is MNHNS and CDR2 is SASEGT. V shed 2 bases, J shed 5 bases, and the junction held 12 bases outside the gene matches. The CDR3 covers 16 residues. In nucleotides, the CDR3 is TGTGCCAGCAGTGAACCCTTTAAGACAGGGTCCCACGAGCAGTACTTC. This translates into CASSEPFKTGSHEQYF.

This clone turned up a few times. This rearrangement joins TRBV19 to TRBJ2-7; D not resolved. Looked up from germline, CDR1 is LNHDA and CDR2 is SQIVND (reference sequence). V lost 3 bases to trimming and J lost 6 bases, with 12 bases between them. This CDR3 is 13 amino acids long. CDR3 protein: CASSIGWVGEQYF. CDR3 DNA: TGTGCCAGTAGTATCGGGTGGGTGGGCGAGCAGTACTTC.

The J gene is TRBJ2-7, the V gene TRBV19; D may be TRBD1 (5 bases). CDR1 and CDR2 (germline): LNHDA, SQIVND (reference sequence). V lost 3 bases, J lost 1 base, and 13 bases lay in between. The length of the CDR3 is 15 residues. CDR3 protein: CASSIGQGNSYEQYF. The CDR3 DNA reads TGTGCCAGTAGTATCGGGCAGGGAAATTCCTACGAGCAGTACTTC.

The V call is TRBV6-6, the J call TRBJ1-4; 7 bases fit TRBD1. V lost 1 base and J lost 6; bases outside the gene matches: 8. The CDR3 runs 16 residues. Germline V lookup: CDR1 MNHNY, CDR2 SVGAGI (reference sequence). The CDR3 sequence is CASSYFDRVEDEKLFF. Written as DNA, the CDR3 is TGTGCCAGCAGTTACTTTGACAGGGTAGAAGATGAAAAACTGTTTTTT.

This clone was seen once. This rearrangement joins TRBV7-9 to TRBJ2-3; 8 nucleotides agree with TRBD1. The V and J ends lost 6 bases and 2 bases, in that order; junction bases with no gene match: 16. CDR3 length: 18 residues. The germline V gene has CDR1 SEHNR and CDR2 FQNEAQ (reference sequence). CDR3 in amino acids: CASSRDRPAPPPTDTQYF. The DNA of the CDR3 is TGTGCCAGCAGTCGGGACAGGCCCGCACCGCCCCCCACAGATACGCAGTATTTT.

The chain carries TRBV2 and TRBJ2-1, with a possible D match to TRBD2 (5 bases). Germline V gene lookup returns CDR1 SNHLY and CDR2 FYNNEI. This CDR3 region has 11 residues. The V end lost 7 bases, the J end lost 10 bases, and 11 bases lay between the germline ends. In DNA form, the CDR3 reads TGTGCCAGCATGGAGGCTAAAGAGCAGTTCTTC. This encodes CASMEAKEQFF.